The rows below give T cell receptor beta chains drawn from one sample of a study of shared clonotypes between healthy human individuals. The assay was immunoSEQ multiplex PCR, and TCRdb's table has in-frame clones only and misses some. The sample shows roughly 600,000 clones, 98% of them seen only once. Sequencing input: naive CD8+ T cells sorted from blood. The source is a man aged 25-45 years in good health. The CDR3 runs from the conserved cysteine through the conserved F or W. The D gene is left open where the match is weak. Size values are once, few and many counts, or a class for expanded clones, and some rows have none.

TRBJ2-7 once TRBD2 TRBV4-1 TGCGCCAGCAGCCAAGTCCTAGCGGGAGGAGGCTACGAGCAGTACTTC CASSQVLAGGGYEQYF
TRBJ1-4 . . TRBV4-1 TGCGCCAGCAGCCGGTTATTAGGGGAAAAACTGTTTTTT CASSRLLGEKLFF
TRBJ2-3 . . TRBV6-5 TGTGCCAGCAGGGACAGTTATAGCACAGATACGCAGTATTTT CASRDSYSTDTQYF
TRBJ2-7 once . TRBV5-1 TGCGCCAGCAGCCTGTGGGGCGTCTCCTACGAGCAGTACTTC CASSLWGVSYEQYF
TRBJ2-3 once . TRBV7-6 TGTGCCAGCAGCTCCCGGCTAGTTTTATTCACAGATACGCAGTATTTT CASSSRLVLFTDTQYF
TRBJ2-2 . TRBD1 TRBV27 TGTGCCAGCACCGCGGACAGGGGTACTGGCACCGGGGAGCTGTTTTTT CASTADRGTGTGELFF
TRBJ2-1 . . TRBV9 TGTGCCAGCAGCGCGACGTATGAGCAGTTCTTC CASSATYEQFF
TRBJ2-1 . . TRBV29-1 TGCAGCGGAAACGGGGTCGAGTCCGGTTTAAATGAGCAGTTCTTC CSGNGVESGLNEQFF
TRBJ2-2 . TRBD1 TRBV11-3 TGTGCCAGCAGTATGGGGACAGGGGTTGGTGGCGGGGAGCTGTTTTTT CASSMGTGVGGGELFF
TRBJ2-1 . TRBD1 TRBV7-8 TGTGCCAGCAGCTTGGACAGGGTCGCCTACAATGAGCAGTTCTTC CASSLDRVAYNEQFF
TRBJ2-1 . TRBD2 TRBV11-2 TGTGCCAGCAGCTCCTCTAGCGGGAGGTCCTACAATGAGCAGTTCTTC CASSSSSGRSYNEQFF
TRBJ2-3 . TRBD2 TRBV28 TGTGCCAGCAGTTTAAGCGGGGGCGCAAATACGCAGTATTTT CASSLSGGANTQYF
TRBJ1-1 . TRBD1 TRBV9 TGTGCCAGCAGCGACGGGACAGGGAAGTCCCTAAACACTGAAGCTTTCTTT CASSDGTGKSLNTEAFF
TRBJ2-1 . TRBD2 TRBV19 TGTGCCAGTAGGAGCCTAGCGGACTACAATGAGCAGTTCTTC CASRSLADYNEQFF
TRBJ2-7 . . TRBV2 TGTGCCAGCAGTGAAGCGCCGAGCGTGAATGACTACGAGCAGTACTTC CASSEAPSVNDYEQYF
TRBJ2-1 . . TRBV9 TGTGCCAGCAGCGTAGACCTGGCTAGCTCCTACAATGAGCAGTTCTTC CASSVDLASSYNEQFF
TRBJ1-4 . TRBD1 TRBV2 TGTGCCAGCCGACCCTCGACCGGGACAGGGGAAAAACTGTTTTTT CASRPSTGTGEKLFF
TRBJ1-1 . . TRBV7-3 TGTGCCAGCAGCTTAAACGAAGCTTTCTTT CASSLNEAFF
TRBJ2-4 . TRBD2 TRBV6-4 TGTGCCAGCAGTGACTGGGACGGGCTAGCGGCTTTAGCCAAAAACATTCAGTACTTC CASSDWDGLAALAKNIQYF
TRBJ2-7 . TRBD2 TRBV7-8 TGTGCCAGCAGCTTGGGACTAGGGGCCTACGAGCAGTACTTC CASSLGLGAYEQYF
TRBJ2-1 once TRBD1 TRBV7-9 TGTGCCAGCAGCCCTAGCCCTGGACAGGGGTACAATGAGCAGTTCTTC CASSPSPGQGYNEQFF
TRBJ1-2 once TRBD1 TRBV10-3 TGTGCCATCAGTGAGACAGGGGGCACGATGAACTATGGCTACACCTTC CAISETGGTMNYGYTF
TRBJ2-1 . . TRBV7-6 TGTGCCAGCAGCTTAGGGGTCTTTGGGGGAGGCGGCAATGAGCAGTTCTTC CASSLGVFGGGGNEQFF
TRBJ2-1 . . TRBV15 TGTGCCACCAGCAGAGTGGGTAGCGACAATGAGCAGTTCTTC CATSRVGSDNEQFF
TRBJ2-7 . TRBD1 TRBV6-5 TGTGCCAGCAGTTATGGGACAGGGCAATACGAGCAGTACTTC CASSYGTGQYEQYF
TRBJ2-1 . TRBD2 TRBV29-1 TGCAGCGTTGCGGGGACTAGCGAGATAACCTACAATGAGCAGTTCTTC CSVAGTSEITYNEQFF
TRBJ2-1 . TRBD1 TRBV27 TGTGCCAGCAGTTCCCTTCAGACAGGGTACTCCTACAATGAGCAGTTCTTC CASSSLQTGYSYNEQFF
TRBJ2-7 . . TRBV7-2 TGTGCCAGCAGCGAGACTAGTAGCTACGAGCAGTACTTC CASSETSSYEQYF
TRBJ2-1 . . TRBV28 TGTGCCAGCAGTCCCTCATCCCGGGGCCAAAATTACAATGAGCAGTTCTTC CASSPSSRGQNYNEQFF
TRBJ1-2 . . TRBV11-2 TGTGCCAGCAGCTTACCCGGGGCCTATGGCTACACCTTC CASSLPGAYGYTF
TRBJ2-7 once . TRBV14 TGTGCCAGCAGCCTTACAGGCGAGCAGTACTTC CASSLTGEQYF
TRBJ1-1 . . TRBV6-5 TGTGCCAGCAGTTACGTCAGGGAGGACACTGAAGCTTTCTTT CASSYVREDTEAFF
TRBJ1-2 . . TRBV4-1 TGCGCCAGCAGCCAAGCCCCAGGGAACCCTAACTATGGCTACACCTTC CASSQAPGNPNYGYTF
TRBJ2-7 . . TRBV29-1 TGCAGCGTGAACCAGGGGAACTCCTACGAGCAGTACTTC CSVNQGNSYEQYF
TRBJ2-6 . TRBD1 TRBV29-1 TGCAGCGTCGATTTCAGGGGGCAAGGTGGGGCCAACGTCCTGACTTTC CSVDFRGQGGANVLTF
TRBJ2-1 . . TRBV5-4 TGTGCCAGCAGCTTAATCACCTACAATGAGCAGTTCTTC CASSLITYNEQFF
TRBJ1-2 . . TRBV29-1 TGCAGCGTTGAAGTCAGGGCCGATGGCTACACCTTC CSVEVRADGYTF
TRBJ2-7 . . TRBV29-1 TGCAGCGTTGACGCCGGGACTGACCATCCCTCCTACGAGCAGTACTTC CSVDAGTDHPSYEQYF
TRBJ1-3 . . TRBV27 TGTGCCAGCAGTTTAAGCAGGGGTGGAAACACCATATATTTT CASSLSRGGNTIYF